This T cell receptor (beta chain) originates from a study of technical replicates of blood from several donors. Germline V gene lookup returns CDR1 SGHNT and CDR2 YYREEE (reference sequence). The CDR3 is 11 residues long. V lost 3 bases and J 3 bases, leaving 4 bases between the germline ends. Here immunoSEQ multiplex PCR was the method, and the copy in TCRdb shows in-frame clones only, minus some. There are tens of thousands of clones in the sample; about 95% occur only once, and approximately 0.26% lies in the top ten. Material: T cells isolated from PBMCs. The receptor's source is a human donor in good health. This chain connects TRBV5-4 to TRBJ2-7; D gene uncertain. CDR3 amino acids: CASSSFYEQYF. CDR3 nucleotides: TGTGCCAGCAGCTCGTTCTACGAGCAGTACTTC.